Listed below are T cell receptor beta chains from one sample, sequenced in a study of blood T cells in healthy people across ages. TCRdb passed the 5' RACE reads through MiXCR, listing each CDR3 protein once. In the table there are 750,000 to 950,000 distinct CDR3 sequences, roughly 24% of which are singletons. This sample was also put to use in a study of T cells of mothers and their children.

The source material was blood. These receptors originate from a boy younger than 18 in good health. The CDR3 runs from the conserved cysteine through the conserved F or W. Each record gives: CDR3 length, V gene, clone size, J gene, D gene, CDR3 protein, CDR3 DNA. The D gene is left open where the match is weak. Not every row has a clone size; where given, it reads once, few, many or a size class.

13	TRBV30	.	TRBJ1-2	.	CAWSNGQNYGYTF	TGTGCCTGGAGTAACGGACAGAACTATGGCTACACCTTC
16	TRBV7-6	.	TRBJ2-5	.	CASSSISHGPQETQYF	TGTGCCAGCAGCTCCATTTCTCATGGACCACAAGAGACCCAGTACTTC
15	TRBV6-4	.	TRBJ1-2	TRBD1	CASSLDGQGAYGYTF	TGTGCCAGCAGTCTGGACGGACAGGGGGCCTATGGCTACACCTTC
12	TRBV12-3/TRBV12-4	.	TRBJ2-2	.	CASSLTLRELFF	TGTGCCAGCAGTTTGACGCTGAGGGAGCTGTTTTTT
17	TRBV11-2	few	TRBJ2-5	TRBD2	CASSPRLAGGKSETQYF	TGTGCCAGCAGCCCTAGACTAGCGGGGGGGAAGTCCGAGACCCAGTACTTC
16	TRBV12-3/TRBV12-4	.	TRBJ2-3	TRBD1	CASRTLAGGAADTQYF	TGTGCCAGCAGAACTCTTGCAGGGGGCGCCGCAGATACGCAGTATTTT
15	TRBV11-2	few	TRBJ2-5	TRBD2	CASSYSGTSAETQYF	TGTGCCAGCAGCTACTCCGGGACTAGCGCAGAGACCCAGTACTTC
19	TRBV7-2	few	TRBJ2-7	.	CASGSTAYEKRGERYEQYF	TGTGCCAGCGGCTCTACAGCTTACGAGAAAAGAGGAGAGAGGTACGAGCAGTACTTC
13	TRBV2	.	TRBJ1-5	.	CASSERSLQPQHF	TGTGCCAGCAGTGAACGGTCTCTTCAGCCCCAGCATTTT
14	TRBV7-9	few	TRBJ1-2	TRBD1	CASSSSQGWNGYTF	TGTGCCAGCAGCTCCTCACAGGGGTGGAATGGCTACACCTTC
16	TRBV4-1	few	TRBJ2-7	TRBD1	CASSPPGTGPSTKQYF	TGCGCCAGCAGCCCGCCCGGGACAGGCCCTTCTACGAAGCAGTACTTC
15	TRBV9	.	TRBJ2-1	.	CASSLRPAPGDEQFF	TGTGCCAGCAGCTTAAGGCCCGCTCCCGGGGATGAGCAGTTCTTC
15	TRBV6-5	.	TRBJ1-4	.	CASSSGTETDEKLFF	TGTGCCAGCAGTTCCGGGACGGAAACTGATGAAAAACTGTTTTTT
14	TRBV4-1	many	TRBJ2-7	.	CASSQTGPFYEQYF	TGCGCCAGCAGCCAGACCGGGCCCTTCTACGAGCAGTACTTC
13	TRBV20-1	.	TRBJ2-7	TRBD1	CSAGRQGVDEQYF	TGCAGTGCTGGGCGACAGGGGGTGGATGAGCAGTACTTC
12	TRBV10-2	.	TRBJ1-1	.	CATSFGGSEAFF	TGCGCCACCTCGTTTGGGGGCTCTGAAGCTTTCTTT